Given below is one T cell receptor beta chain in context. The data originate from a study of blood T cell repertoires in COVID-19. Overall study: Samples came from the United States, Italy and Spain, spanning acute and convalescent COVID-19. T cells, B-cell-depleted T cells, or PBMCs supplied cDNA or gDNA.

In the original processing: Reference gene primers were amplified, and this amplification served to estimate nucleated cell counts. Clones were sequenced by immunoSEQ multiplex PCR, and TCRdb holds only the in-frame ones, with some missing. Clone size and the V and J calls come from that table; the DNA yielded D and trimming. The sample lists roughly 72,000 clones, about 90% occurring once. J lost 5 bases, V lost 8 bases, and 10 bases had no gene match. Germline lookup yields CDR1 SNHLY and CDR2 FYNNEI. The CDR3 runs to 15 residues. Sequencing used peripheral blood. The TCR was taken from a human donor in a cohort sampled during active COVID-19. V gene TRBV2 combines with J gene TRBJ2-5, with 11 bases lining up with TRBD2. CDR3 residues: CASRATSGAGETQYF. The CDR3 DNA reads TGTGCCAGCCGGGCGACTAGCGGGGCAGGGGAGACCCAGTACTTC.